These 20 T cell receptor beta chains were all obtained from the same sample, sequenced in a study of CD8 T cells in Susac syndrome. cDNA came from approximately 0.5 to 1 ug RNA primed by random hexamers. TCRdb reanalysed the immunoSEQ multiplex PCR reads using MiXCR and keeps one entry per CDR3 protein. The data contain 250,000 to 300,000 distinct CDR3 sequences, over 75% of them singletons. Sample: CD8+ T cells from PBMCs. The receptor source for this set is a human donor with multiple sclerosis.

V gene TRBV20-1 combines with J gene TRBJ2-7; tentatively, D is TRBD2 (6 bases). The CDR3 is 13 residues long. Trimming removed 2 bases at V and 10 bases at J, with 18 bases between. The germline V gene has CDR1 DFQATT and CDR2 SNEGSKA (reference sequence). The CDR3 region is CSARPGVGDRQYF. DNA for the CDR3: TGCAGTGCTAGACCGGGGGTGGGGGACCGTCAGTACTTC.

J is TRBJ2-1 and V is TRBV19, with D hard to call. Germline assignment: CDR1 LNHDA and CDR2 SQIVND (reference sequence). The CDR3 length is 14 residues. V shed 8 bases and J shed 2 bases, with 13 bases lying between them. This CDR3 is CASAWSGPYNEQFF. CDR3 in DNA: TGTGCCAGTGCGTGGTCGGGCCCCTACAATGAGCAGTTCTTC.

V usage is TRBV9 and J usage is TRBJ2-7; D is ambiguous. Trimming shortened V by 3 bases and J by 0 bases, and 10 bases separated the two germline ends. The CDR3 is made up of 14 amino acids. Germline CDR1 and CDR2: SGDLS and YYNGEE. CDR3 coding DNA: TGTGCCAGCAGCGCTTCCGCCAGCTCCTACGAGCAGTACTTC. Translated: CASSASASSYEQYF.

This clonotype was seen a few times. The rearrangement links TRBV19 to TRBJ2-1; 7 bases are a match to TRBD1. Germline-derived CDR1 and CDR2 are LNHDA and SQIVND (reference sequence). The CDR3 contains 15 residues. V lost 5 bases to trimming and J lost 8 bases; unmatched junction nucleotides: 12. As DNA, the CDR3 is TGTGCCAGTAGTGCCACCCCACAGGGGAACCATGAGCAGTTCTTC. Protein: CASSATPQGNHEQFF.

This chain links TRBV14 with TRBJ2-7, with D uncertain. Trimming removed 3 bases from V and 2 bases from J, with 11 bases in between. The germline V gene has CDR1 SGHDN and CDR2 FVKESK. This CDR3 spans 14 amino acids. Here the CDR3 reads CASSHLGTTYEQYF. The CDR3, as DNA: TGTGCCAGCAGCCACTTGGGAACTACCTACGAGCAGTACTTC.

The chain uses TRBV6-4 and TRBJ1-2; D ambiguous. The germline V gene has CDR1 MRHNA and CDR2 SNTAGT. The CDR3 runs to 14 residues. Trimming removed 6 bases at V and 4 bases at J, with 15 bases between. The DNA of the CDR3 is TGTGCCAGCAGCCTTACGGGAGATTCCTATGGCTACACCTTC. Its translation is CASSLTGDSYGYTF.

This chain uses TRBV4-2 with TRBJ1-5; 10 bases are shared with TRBD1. In germline, CDR1 is LGHNA, CDR2 YNFKEQ. The CDR3 has 18 amino acids. The trim removed 0 bases at V and 5 bases at J, leaving 10 bases unmatched. CDR3 bases: TGTGCCAGCAGCCAAGATAGACAGGGGGCGATATTCGATCAGCCCCAGCATTTT. Its protein is CASSQDRQGAIFDQPQHF.

The chain has TRBV19 and TRBJ1-1; 9 bases fit TRBD1. This CDR3 comprises 15 residues. The V segment lost 7 bases and the J segment 4 bases; nucleotides outside the gene matches: 10. Germline-derived CDR1 and CDR2 are LNHDA and SQIVND (reference sequence). The CDR3 DNA sequence: TGTGCCAGTACACCCTGGGACAGGGTGGGCACTGAAGCTTTCTTT. This gives the protein CASTPWDRVGTEAFF.

The gene calls are TRBV6-5 and TRBJ2-3; 7 bases are a match to TRBD2. Unmatched junction bases numbered 11, after V lost 5 bases and J lost 6 bases. The CDR3 is made up of 15 amino acids. CDR1 MNHEY and CDR2 SVGAGI come from the germline V gene. Here the CDR3 DNA reads TGTGCCAGCAGTACACTTCGGGGAGGGGCGGATACGCAGTATTTT. Amino acid sequence: CASSTLRGGADTQYF.

The J gene is TRBJ1-1, the V gene TRBV28; D might be TRBD1 (5 bases). Germline CDR1 reads MDHEN; CDR2 reads SYDVKM. The V gene lost 5 bases and the J gene lost 4 bases, with 17 bases spanning the gap. This CDR3 has 15 amino acids. CDR3 sequence: CASSPRGGAITEAFF. The CDR3 DNA sequence: TGTGCCAGCAGTCCCCGGGGAGGGGCTATCACTGAAGCTTTCTTT.

J is TRBJ2-1 and V is TRBV2; D gene unclear. This CDR3 contains 11 residues. In germline, CDR1 is SNHLY, CDR2 FYNNEI. V shed 8 bases and J shed 8 bases, with 10 bases lying between them. In DNA, the CDR3 is TGTGCCAGCGGAGTGGGTTATGAGCAGTTCTTC. Its translation is CASGVGYEQFF.

The V call is TRBV15, the J call TRBJ2-3; TRBD2 matches at 13 bases. V was clipped by 9 bases and J by 4 bases; unmatched bases: 4. The V gene's germline CDR1 is LNHNV and CDR2 YYDKDF (reference sequence). The CDR3 spans 14 residues. CDR3 loop: CATRTSGSADTQYF. Written as DNA, the CDR3 is TGTGCCACTAGGACTAGCGGGAGTGCAGATACGCAGTATTTT.

On this clonotype itself: An end of the junction differs from the germline gene, which may be a read error. This chain connects TRBV20-1 to TRBJ1-4; unclear D gene. The CDR3 length is 11 residues. Germline values: CDR1 DFQATT, CDR2 SNEGSKA (reference sequence). The CDR3 region has the DNA TGCAGTGCTAGAGATCTTGACCGAAAGGTTTTT. It is translated as CSARDLDRKVF.

The rearrangement uses TRBV20-1 and TRBJ2-7; D perhaps matches TRBD1 (6 bases). CDR1 is DFQATT and CDR2 is SNEGSKA in the germline V gene (reference sequence). This CDR3 region has 13 residues. The V and J ends lost 7 bases and 1 base respectively, with 14 bases between them. In DNA form, the CDR3 reads TGCAGTGGTGACAGGCGACCTTCCTACGAGCAGTACTTC. It is translated as CSGDRRPSYEQYF.

This clonotype was seen a single time. This chain uses TRBV7-9 with TRBJ1-2; 8 positions match TRBD1. This CDR3 comprises 14 residues. V dropped 4 bases and J dropped 4; count of bases not matched to a gene: 5. In germline, CDR1 is SEHNR, CDR2 FQNEAQ (reference sequence). The CDR3 reads CASSSQGARYGYTF. CDR3 coding DNA: TGTGCCAGCAGCTCGCAGGGGGCACGCTATGGCTACACCTTC.

A note on this clonotype: Compared with germline, one end of the junction differs, possibly owing to a read error. This sequence joins TRBV2 and TRBJ2-7; 7 nucleotides agree with TRBD1. Germline V gives CDR1 SNHLY, CDR2 FYNNEI. The CDR3 runs to 16 residues. The CDR3: CASREETGSRFYEQYF. In DNA, the CDR3 is TGTGCCAGCAGGGAAGAGACAGGGTCCCGCTTCTACGAGCAGTACTTC.

The gene calls are TRBV15 and TRBJ2-3, with 10 bases that match TRBD2. Germline values: CDR1 LNHNV, CDR2 YYDKDF (reference sequence). There are 16 residues in the CDR3. Trimming at V came to 0 bases and at J to 4 bases, leaving 4 bases not matched to a gene. Here the CDR3 reads CATSREATSGADTQYF. CDR3 bases: TGTGCCACCAGCAGAGAGGCCACTAGCGGGGCAGATACGCAGTATTTT.

V gene TRBV6-2 or TRBV6-3 combines with J gene TRBJ2-7; D gene ambiguous. CDR1 MNHEY and CDR2 SVGEGT come from the germline V gene. This CDR3 has 13 amino acids. V was shortened by 2 bases and J by 2 bases, with 7 bases between the two germline ends. In DNA, the CDR3 is TGTGCCAGCAGTTACCACACCACCTACGAGCAGTACTTC. As protein: CASSYHTTYEQYF.

This clonotype was counted between two and nine times. The chain combines TRBV29-1 with TRBJ2-5; maybe TRBD2 (5 bases). The germline V gene has CDR1 SQVTM and CDR2 ANQGSEA. This CDR3 is 12 amino acids long. Trimming took off 4 bases at V and 0 bases at J, with 6 bases between the two ends. The CDR3 spells CSVAGYQETQYF. CDR3 DNA sequence: TGCAGCGTTGCGGGATACCAAGAGACCCAGTACTTC.

The gene calls are TRBV5-4 and TRBJ1-1, with unresolved D. This CDR3 has 13 residues. Trimming pared 2 bases from V and 3 bases from J, leaving 8 bases between. CDR1 is SGHNT, CDR2 YYREEE, per germline (reference sequence). The CDR3 reads CASSFPPYTEAFF. The CDR3 DNA is TGTGCCAGCAGCTTTCCCCCCTACACTGAAGCTTTCTTT.